Below, 9 T cell receptor beta chains from the same sample are listed, as sequenced in a study of blood T cell repertoires in COVID-19. Profiling relied on immunoSEQ multiplex PCR, and the TCRdb table lists in-frame clones only, not all of them. The sample gives around 150,000 clones, 70% to 90% of which show up once; around 3.2% is in the top ten. Sequencing input: PBMCs or T cells enriched from blood (not recorded which). The receptors come from a woman in her fifties or sixties with acute COVID-19.

This chain connects TRBV9 to TRBJ2-1; TRBD2 agrees at 14 bases. Germline V gene lookup returns CDR1 SGDLS and CDR2 YYNGEE. The V segment lost 4 bases and the J segment 9 bases; nucleotides outside the gene matches: 12. The CDR3 runs 17 residues. The CDR3 DNA is TGTGCCAGCAGCCCCGGACTAGCGGGAGGTTCTAATGGTGAGCAGTTCTTC. Amino acids: CASSPGLAGGSNGEQFF.

J is TRBJ1-2 and V is TRBV19, with TRBD1 matching 9 bases. In germline, CDR1 is LNHDA, CDR2 SQIVND (reference sequence). V trimming: 6 bases; J trimming: 8 bases; junction bases outside the gene matches: 7. This CDR3 comprises 13 residues. Written as DNA, the CDR3 is TGTGCCAGTAGATTACAGGGGGCGGCGGGCTACACCTTC. Its translation: CASRLQGAAGYTF.

V usage is TRBV28 and J usage is TRBJ2-2, with 9 bases lining up with TRBD2. Trimming at V came to 6 bases and at J to 0 bases, leaving 5 bases not matched to a gene. The CDR3 totals 16 residues. CDR1 is MDHEN and CDR2 is SYDVKM in the germline V gene. CDR3 DNA: TGTGCCAGCAGAAGGGGCGGGGGGGCGAACACCGGGGAGCTGTTTTTT. Residues: CASRRGGGANTGELFF.

This clone appeared once. The chain uses TRBV5-4 and TRBJ1-3; a weak D match, TRBD1 (6 bases). Trimming left V 2 bases short and J 3 bases short, with 12 bases between. The CDR3 length is 15 residues. The germline V gene has CDR1 SGHNT and CDR2 YYREEE (reference sequence). The DNA for the CDR3 is TGTGCCAGCAGCTTTTTGGGGGCGCGTGGAAACACCATATATTTT. Protein: CASSFLGARGNTIYF.

The V call is TRBV9, the J call TRBJ2-2; 7 nucleotides line up with TRBD1. V dropped 7 bases and J dropped 4; count of bases not matched to a gene: 10. This CDR3 has 15 amino acids. Germline V gene data show CDR1 as SGDLS and CDR2 as YYNGEE. The CDR3 protein is CASGLGTALTGELFF. DNA for the CDR3: TGTGCCAGCGGGCTGGGGACAGCTCTCACCGGGGAGCTGTTTTTT. Using reference TRBV9 and TRBJ2-2 for the parts outside the CDR3, the full variable domain is DSGVTQTPKHLITATGQRVTLRCSPRSGDLSVYWYQQSLDQGLQFLIQYYNGEERAKGNILERFSAQQFPDLHSELNLSSLELGDSALYFCASGLGTALTGELFFGEGSRLTVL.

V and J are TRBV11-3 and TRBJ2-5; TRBD1 aligns across 8 bases. The V gene end was trimmed by 5 bases and the J gene end by 5 bases; junction bases not matched to a gene: 4. CDR3 length: 13 residues. Germline-derived CDR1 and CDR2 are SGHNT and YENEEA. The CDR3 coding sequence is TGTGCCAGCAGCCTAAGGGACAGGGAGACCCAGTACTTC. Residues: CASSLRDRETQYF.

This chain uses TRBV30 with TRBJ2-7, with 8 positions matching TRBD1. The germline CDR1 and CDR2 sequences are GTSNPN and SVGIG (reference sequence). After removal of 2 bases from V and 7 bases from J, the junction contained 13 bases not matched to a gene. This CDR3 spans 15 amino acids. The CDR3 region is CAWSQYGRGRGEQYF. As DNA, the CDR3 is TGTGCCTGGAGTCAATATGGCAGGGGGCGCGGGGAGCAGTACTTC.

V and J are TRBV6-5 and TRBJ1-1, with D maybe TRBD1 (5 bases). Germline V lookup: CDR1 MNHEY, CDR2 SVGAGI. The CDR3 sequence is 14 residues long. The V and J ends lost 6 bases and 5 bases respectively, with 16 bases between them. As DNA, the CDR3 is TGTGCCAGCAGCATAACCCCAGGGTTGACTGAAGCTTTCTTT. Protein: CASSITPGLTEAFF.

The chain recombines TRBV11-3 with TRBJ2-5; D perhaps matches TRBD1 (5 bases). This CDR3 is 15 amino acids long. The V gene lost 5 bases and the J gene lost 5 bases, with 18 bases spanning the gap. Germline loops: CDR1 SGHNT, CDR2 YENEEA. Here the CDR3 DNA reads TGTGCCAGCAGCCGCCGCGTAGGGGTTGTGGAGACCCAGTACTTC. Its protein is CASSRRVGVVETQYF.